The rows below give T cell receptor beta chains drawn from one sample of a study of shared T cell receptors in the human thymus. Produced via immunoSEQ multiplex PCR; TCRdb's table is partial and in-frame only. The profile shows approximately 730,000 clones, over 75% of them singletons. The data were also submitted as part of a second study, on human thymus T cells.

Sequencing input: thymocytes. Source of these receptors: a girl under three years old with a congenital heart defect. CDR3s include the opening cysteine and the closing phenylalanine or tryptophan. Fields, in order: V gene, CDR3 protein.

V gene: TRBV6-1; CDR3 protein: CASSEYAGGRGTQYF
V gene: TRBV4-1; CDR3 protein: CASSQVPNRDRGRETQYF
V gene: TRBV7-2; CDR3 protein: CASSSPDLRVIYNEQFF
V gene: TRBV7-9; CDR3 protein: CASSLVERKGEAFF
V gene: TRBV29-1; CDR3 protein: CSVEGSPYSGNTIYF
V gene: TRBV5-1; CDR3 protein: CASSKRRDSEPSGAFF
V gene: TRBV5-6; CDR3 protein: CASRLGQENTGELFF
V gene: TRBV5-1; CDR3 protein: CASSGTSMDTQYF
V gene: TRBV9; CDR3 protein: CASSVDGGVEQFF
V gene: TRBV5-6; CDR3 protein: CASSWGPWDRFF
V gene: TRBV5-1; CDR3 protein: CASSLAVERLIQETQYF
V gene: TRBV5-1; CDR3 protein: CASSFHPSPGTGHNYGYTF
V gene: TRBV14; CDR3 protein: CASSQGGAGSPLHF
V gene: TRBV10-3; CDR3 protein: CAISGGVDTQYF
V gene: TRBV6-5; CDR3 protein: CASSWIDRPNTEAFF
V gene: TRBV19; CDR3 protein: CASSEVDRLGTEAFF
V gene: TRBV11-2; CDR3 protein: CASSFPSGADSYEQYF
V gene: TRBV14; CDR3 protein: CASRPDRDDGYTF
V gene: TRBV7-9; CDR3 protein: CASSLAKTRIPTDTQYF
V gene: TRBV5-1; CDR3 protein: CASSLGIRVEDGYTF
V gene: TRBV7-6; CDR3 protein: CASSPTLLGAMGRNTEAFF
V gene: TRBV10-2; CDR3 protein: CASSERDYEQYF
V gene: TRBV5-1; CDR3 protein: CASSLDGGSGNTIYF
V gene: TRBV7-9; CDR3 protein: CASSLAQGHAGNTIYF
V gene: TRBV7-6; CDR3 protein: CASSLDTSGQGKTRSGNTIYF
V gene: TRBV4-2; CDR3 protein: CASSLSNGGGTDTQYF
V gene: TRBV2; CDR3 protein: CASKFDLRDRGGYTF
V gene: TRBV27; CDR3 protein: CASSCFRPTGSNEKLFF
V gene: TRBV5-4; CDR3 protein: CASTGGVNGYTF
V gene: TRBV28; CDR3 protein: CASSLLGAGEEKLFF
V gene: TRBV7-2; CDR3 protein: CASSSALPDTSSRNEQFF
V gene: TRBV5-1; CDR3 protein: CASSPRTRGTGELFF
V gene: TRBV7-9; CDR3 protein: CASSPQGVGNQPQHF
V gene: TRBV16; CDR3 protein: CASSQSTSGATGELFF
V gene: TRBV9; CDR3 protein: CASSGGTSGGPDLSYNEQFF
V gene: TRBV5-1; CDR3 protein: CASSLDSYQPQHF
V gene: TRBV6-8; CDR3 protein: CATPDQGARYEQYF
V gene: TRBV19; CDR3 protein: CASQRGGHRVSEKLFF
V gene: TRBV19; CDR3 protein: CASSNGPRVAGTDYGYTF
V gene: TRBV5-1; CDR3 protein: CASSLEAPVAFRVYSYEQYF
V gene: TRBV7-4; CDR3 protein: CASSLGTDQRNTEAFF
V gene: TRBV4-3; CDR3 protein: CASSQEGRLGENYGYTF
V gene: TRBV6-5; CDR3 protein: CASSFLRHRDTGELFF
V gene: TRBV13; CDR3 protein: CASSSRKGQFCGYTF
V gene: TRBV27; CDR3 protein: CASSLSGQNYGYTF
V gene: TRBV29-1; CDR3 protein: CSVPREDRAEANEQFF
V gene: TRBV7-4; CDR3 protein: CASSLGGLQRTGNTEAFF
V gene: TRBV2; CDR3 protein: CASSGDNSYEQYF
V gene: TRBV12-5; CDR3 protein: CASDKGQGGIINYGYTF